This T cell receptor (beta chain) was retrieved from a study of control samples from healthy donors and cancer patients. Trimming took off 6 bases at V and 3 bases at J, with 10 bases between the two ends. Germline V lookup: CDR1 MGHRA, CDR2 YSYEKL. The CDR3 contains 13 residues. Here immunoSEQ multiplex PCR was the method, and the copy in TCRdb shows in-frame clones only, minus some. The data show 150,000 or so clones, with 90% to 95% seen just once and about 5.6% held by the top ten. The V gene is TRBV4-1, the J gene TRBJ2-3; D unresolved. Sequenced material: blood. The receptor comes from a man aged 40-49 years in good health. CDR3 sequence reads: CASRVSGTDTQYF. The CDR3 nucleotides are TGCGCCAGCAGAGTGAGTGGAACAGATACGCAGTATTTT.